Described below is a single T cell receptor (beta chain) sequence and its context. Its antigen remains unidentified. The repertoire was sequenced with immunoSEQ multiplex PCR; TCRdb's copy has only in-frame clones and lacks some. The table shows approximately 100,000 clones, with around 90% occurring only once. The data belong to a study of T cell responses to AZD1222 COVID-19 vaccine. Broader study findings: It was only after the peak T cell response that any repertoires were sampled. Possibly, clonal diversity was underestimated; donors were largely white British and included more females. Nearly half of unique spike-specific TCRs reportedly avoided B.1.351 and B.1.1.7 mutated regions.

The germline V gene has CDR1 SGHRS and CDR2 YFSETQ. This CDR3 comprises 17 residues. Trimming shortened V by 3 bases and J by 0 bases, and 18 bases separated the two germline ends. Sequencing used peripheral blood, obtained on day 0 of MenACWY control vaccination. V is TRBV5-1 and J is TRBJ2-5, with TRBD1 as a possible D gene (6 bases). The sequence came from an adult in good health. For the CDR3, the DNA is TGCGCCAGCAGCTGGGCCCCACAGGGTTCGTACCAAGAGACCCAGTACTTC. Its protein is CASSWAPQGSYQETQYF.